The 23 T cell receptor beta chains in this list originate from one sample, sequenced in a study of blood T cell repertoires in COVID-19 (dated by TCRdb to about 2020). Receptor amplification or capture employed the immunoSEQ multiplex PCR assay. This is the immuneACCESS table as TCRdb keeps it, with only in-frame sequences that have V and J called. A part of the clones is gone; compared with another copy, unresolved V genes explain less than half, and the rest is unexplained. Here the sample has roughly 300,000 clones; about 90% occur a single time. Jointly, the top ten make up 7.8% of the sample. The specimen sequenced was peripheral blood. All receptors come from a woman between 45 and 60 years old who had recovered from COVID-19.

The gene calls are TRBV19 and TRBJ1-6; 7 nucleotides match TRBD1. V lost 6 bases, J lost 9 bases, and 8 bases stayed unmatched. Germline-derived CDR1 and CDR2 are LNHDA and SQIVND (reference sequence). The CDR3 totals 14 residues. DNA for the CDR3: TGTGCCAGTAGCCTACAGGGGTTCGTTTCACCCCTCCACTTT. It encodes CASSLQGFVSPLHF.

This clone was counted only a few times. This rearrangement joins TRBV19 to TRBJ2-7, with 9 bases lining up with TRBD1. With 5 bases clipped from V and 7 bases from J, the junction kept 12 bases outside the gene matches. The CDR3 is made up of 15 amino acids. The germline gives CDR1 LNHDA, CDR2 SQIVND (reference sequence). DNA of the CDR3: TGTGCCAGTAGTGAACAGGGGGCGCGGGGAAGTGAGCAGTACTTC. Protein product: CASSEQGARGSEQYF.

V usage is TRBV30 and J usage is TRBJ2-3, with D tentatively TRBD2 (5 bases). The germline gives CDR1 GTSNPN, CDR2 SVGIG (reference sequence). Trimming left V 4 bases short and J 5 bases short, with 10 bases between. The length of the CDR3 is 12 residues. As DNA, the CDR3 is TGTGCCTGGAAGATGAGCGGAGATACGCAGTATTTT. Protein: CAWKMSGDTQYF.

CDR3 in DNA: TGTGCCACCAGCAGAGGGGGACAGGGGAACTATGGCTACACCTTC. Encoded protein: CATSRGGQGNYGYTF. The chain is built from TRBV15 and TRBJ1-2, with 10 bases fitting TRBD1. The length of the CDR3 is 15 residues. The germline CDR1 and CDR2 sequences are LNHNV and YYDKDF (reference sequence). Losses at the gene ends were 1 base for V and 2 bases for J; bases not matched to a gene: 1. Full variable domain (outside the CDR3, taken from reference TRBV15 and TRBJ1-2): DAMVIQNPRYQVTQFGKPVTLSCSQTLNHNVMYWYQQKSSQAPKLLFHYYDKDFNNEADTPDNFQSRRPNTSFCFLDIRSPGLGDTAMYLCATSRGGQGNYGYTFGSGTRLTVV.

The V and J genes are TRBV5-6 and TRBJ1-5, with 11 bases that match TRBD1. Germline-derived CDR1 and CDR2 are SGHDT and YYEEEE. This CDR3 has 16 residues. The V and J ends lost 3 bases and 6 bases, in that order; junction bases with no gene match: 8. The CDR3 coding sequence is TGTGCCAGCAGCTCCCGAGGGACAGGGGGAGGTCAGCCCCAGCATTTT. Translation gives CASSSRGTGGGQPQHF.

This sequence joins TRBV11-2 and TRBJ2-7; TRBD2 matches at 7 bases. Germline CDR1 reads SGHAT; CDR2 reads FQNNGV. V lost 5 bases, J lost 2 bases, and 6 bases stayed unmatched. This CDR3 spans 14 amino acids. The CDR3 sequence is CASSRDYLTYEQYF. CDR3 in DNA: TGTGCCAGCAGCAGGGACTACCTCACCTACGAGCAGTACTTC. Variable domain in full (rest from reference TRBV11-2 and TRBJ2-7): EAGVAQSPRYKIIEKRQSVAFWCNPISGHATLYWYQQILGQGPKLLIQFQNNGVVDDSQLPKDRFSAERLKGVDSTLKIQPAKLEDSAVYLCASSRDYLTYEQYFGPGTRLTVT.

The chain has TRBV27 and TRBJ2-7; 12 positions match TRBD2. This CDR3 has 15 amino acids. Per the germline V gene, CDR1 is MNHEY and CDR2 is SMNVEV (reference sequence). V shed 5 bases and J 6 bases; nucleotides not matched to a gene: 8. Here the CDR3 DNA reads TGTGCCAGCAGTACCCACCCGGGACTAGCGGGCGAGCAGTACTTC. Protein product: CASSTHPGLAGEQYF.

This chain joins TRBV7-9 and TRBJ2-2; D perhaps matches TRBD1 (5 bases). V dropped 2 bases and J dropped 4 bases, with 11 bases sitting between them. The CDR3 totals 15 residues. Germline-derived CDR1 and CDR2 are SEHNR and FQNEAQ (reference sequence). The DNA of the CDR3 is TGTGCCAGCAGCTTAATCCAGGGCGGCACCGGGGAGCTGTTTTTT. It translates to CASSLIQGGTGELFF.

The genes are TRBV3-1 (or the pseudogene TRBV3-2) and TRBJ1-6; D not certain. The CDR3 sequence is 13 residues long. The germline V and J ends were trimmed by 4 bases and 7 bases, with 8 bases remaining between them. The germline V gene encodes CDR1 LGHDT and CDR2 YNNKEL (reference sequence). CDR3 DNA: TGTGCCAGCAGCCGAACAGAAAATTCACCCCTCCACTTT. The encoded protein is CASSRTENSPLHF.

V gene TRBV7-9 combines with J gene TRBJ2-7; 9 bases line up with TRBD1. Germline loops: CDR1 SEHNR, CDR2 FQNEAQ (reference sequence). The CDR3 is 14 residues long. Trimming cost V 5 bases and J 3 bases; bases outside gene matches: 5. CDR3 sequence: CASSPGTGFYEQYF. The CDR3 DNA sequence: TGTGCCAGCAGCCCCGGGACAGGGTTCTACGAGCAGTACTTC.

V gene TRBV6-2 or TRBV6-3 combines with J gene TRBJ1-5; unclear D gene. The CDR3 runs to 11 residues. The ends were cut back, 2 bases at V and 10 bases at J, with 6 bases in the middle. Germline CDR1 and CDR2: MNHEY and SVGEGT. CDR3 region: CASSYPGPQHF. The DNA for the CDR3 is TGTGCCAGCAGTTACCCAGGCCCCCAGCATTTT.

J is TRBJ1-2 and V is TRBV20-1; tentatively, D is TRBD1 (5 bases). Germline CDR1 reads DFQATT; CDR2 reads SNEGSKA (reference sequence). Trimming stripped 7 bases from V and 1 base from J, with 7 bases between. CDR3 size: 11 residues. CDR3 amino acids: CSVGVNYGYTF. The CDR3 DNA reads TGCAGTGTAGGGGTTAACTATGGCTACACCTTC.

The chain is built from TRBV6-2 or TRBV6-3 and TRBJ2-5; 10 bases are shared with TRBD1. The CDR3 sequence is 16 residues long. V shed 5 bases, J shed 5 bases, and the junction held 11 bases outside the gene matches. Germline loops: CDR1 MNHEY, CDR2 SVGEGT. The CDR3 protein is CASSTPGTGELETQYF. CDR3 nucleotides: TGTGCCAGCAGTACCCCCGGGACAGGGGAGTTGGAGACCCAGTACTTC.

The V gene is TRBV21-1, the J gene TRBJ1-2; TRBD1, as called in the table, went unchecked against the DNA. TRBV21-1 is a known pseudogene. The CDR3 is made up of 14 amino acids. The CDR3 spells CASSLGQGEAGYTF. CDR3 in DNA: TGTGCCAGCAGCCTCGGACAGGGCGAAGCTGGCTACACCTTC.

This chain connects TRBV15 to TRBJ2-5; D is possibly TRBD2 (6 bases). V gave up 1 base and J gave up 4 bases, with 7 bases separating them. The CDR3 has 13 residues. Germline V gives CDR1 LNHNV, CDR2 YYDKDF (reference sequence). Written as DNA, the CDR3 is TGTGCCACCAGCAGAGTGGGAGGAGAGACCCAGTACTTC. This gives the protein CATSRVGGETQYF.

The gene calls are TRBV7-8 and TRBJ2-7; TRBD2 matches 10 bases. Germline V gives CDR1 SGHVS, CDR2 FQNEAQ. V lost 2 bases to trimming and J lost 7 bases; unmatched junction nucleotides: 8. The CDR3 contains 15 residues. The CDR3 coding sequence is TGTGCCAGCAGCTTATTCGGGACTAGCGCTGATGAGCAGTACTTC. It yields the protein CASSLFGTSADEQYF.

This clone was detected once. The J gene is TRBJ1-2, the V gene TRBV7-9; TRBD1 matches at 7 bases. Trimming removed 4 bases from V and 4 bases from J; junction bases left unmatched: 6. Germline V gene lookup returns CDR1 SEHNR and CDR2 FQNEAQ (reference sequence). CDR3 length equals 14 residues. CDR3 sequence reads: CASSYSGTVYGYTF. In nucleotides, the CDR3 is TGTGCCAGCAGCTATTCCGGGACAGTCTATGGCTACACCTTC. The full variable domain, its missing parts supplied by reference TRBV7-9 and TRBJ1-2, is DTGVSQNPRHKITKRGQNVTFRCDPISEHNRLYWYRQTLGQGPEFLTYFQNEAQLEKSRLLSDRFSAERPKGSFSTLEIQRTEQGDSAMYLCASSYSGTVYGYTFGSGTRLTVV.

The chain joins TRBV5-1 to TRBJ2-1; 8 bases line up with TRBD1. V was pared by 1 base and J by 4 bases, with 7 bases of the junction left unmatched. This CDR3 comprises 16 residues. Germline CDR1 is SGHRS and CDR2 is YFSETQ. The chain's CDR3 is CASSLNQGAVYNEQFF. The CDR3 DNA is TGCGCCAGCAGCTTGAATCAGGGGGCAGTTTACAATGAGCAGTTCTTC.

This chain links TRBV29-1 with TRBJ2-2, with D possibly being TRBD2 (6 bases). Germline CDR1 and CDR2: SQVTM and ANQGSEA. The CDR3 has 16 residues. V was pared by 7 bases and J by 7 bases, with 25 bases between. The CDR3 DNA is TGCAGCGGTATACTAAGTCGGGGGATCTGGCGCGGGGAGCTGTTTTTT. Translation: CSGILSRGIWRGELFF.

The chain is built from TRBV7-2 and TRBJ2-1, with 13 bases matching TRBD2. Looked up from germline, CDR1 is SGHTA and CDR2 is FQGNSA. The trim removed 0 bases at V and 1 base at J, leaving 3 bases unmatched. The CDR3 consists of 18 residues. CDR3 sequence: CASSLAGLAGYSYNEQFF. The CDR3 coding sequence is TGTGCCAGCAGCTTAGCGGGACTAGCGGGATATTCCTACAATGAGCAGTTCTTC.

The CDR3 DNA sequence: TGTGCCACCAGGCAGGGGGCCGTGAACACTGAAGCTTTCTTT. This sequence encodes CATRQGAVNTEAFF. The chain employs TRBV15 and TRBJ1-1; 8 bases agree with TRBD1. After removal of 6 bases from V and 0 bases from J, the junction contained 3 bases not matched to a gene. Germline values: CDR1 LNHNV, CDR2 YYDKDF (reference sequence). This CDR3 has 14 residues.

This clone turned up a few times. The chain couples TRBV28 to TRBJ2-5; the D gene is possibly TRBD1 (6 bases). This CDR3 comprises 13 residues. The germline V and J ends were trimmed by 6 bases and 6 bases, with 14 bases remaining between them. Looked up from germline, CDR1 is MDHEN and CDR2 is SYDVKM. CDR3 amino acids: CASSRTDIQTQYF. The CDR3 DNA follows: TGTGCCAGCAGCAGGACAGATATCCAGACCCAGTACTTC. The full variable domain, rest sourced from reference TRBV28 and TRBJ2-5, is DVKVTQSSRYLVKRTGEKVFLECVQDMDHENMFWYRQDPGLGLRLIYFSYDVKMKEKGDIPEGYSVSREKKERFSLILESASTNQTSMYLCASSRTDIQTQYFGPGTRLLVL.

V usage is TRBV19 and J usage is TRBJ1-2; D perhaps matches TRBD1 (5 bases). Germline CDR1 is LNHDA and CDR2 is SQIVND (reference sequence). There are 17 residues in the CDR3. V dropped 2 bases and J dropped 4 bases, with 20 bases sitting between them. The CDR3 DNA follows: TGTGCCAGTAGTATAAGCGCTCCTACAGGTGGGCCCTATGGCTACACCTTC. Translating gives CASSISAPTGGPYGYTF.